What follows are 19 T cell receptor beta chains derived from one specimen sequenced in a study of shared clonotypes between healthy human individuals. The data were produced by immunoSEQ multiplex PCR, yet TCRdb's version contains in-frame clones alone and is incomplete. The sample has 600,000 to 750,000 clones, just under 75% seen once; the top ten hold more than 1.5%. Sequencing was carried out using memory CD4+ T cells sorted from blood. Indicated subset: CD45RA-negative fraction. The receptors come from a woman aged 25 to 39 in good health.

V gene TRBV4-1 combines with J gene TRBJ1-2; D is perhaps TRBD1 (6 bases). CDR1 is MGHRA, CDR2 YSYEKL, per germline. This CDR3 has 15 amino acids. V lost 2 bases to trimming and J lost 4 bases, with 14 bases between them. CDR3 region: CASSQLEQGLYGYTF. The CDR3 coding sequence is TGCGCCAGCAGCCAACTCGAACAGGGCCTCTATGGCTACACCTTC.

The rearrangement uses TRBV4-1 and TRBJ1-1; D perhaps matches TRBD1 (5 bases). CDR3 size: 14 residues. Trimming took off 3 bases at V and 5 bases at J, with 13 bases between the two ends. Germline lookup yields CDR1 MGHRA and CDR2 YSYEKL. The CDR3 DNA is TGCGCCAGCAGCCATGCGTCAGGGAGGACTGAAGCTTTCTTT. Protein product: CASSHASGRTEAFF.

This clone was seen only a few times. The chain carries TRBV28 and TRBJ2-1; no reliable D call. This CDR3 contains 15 residues. The germline V gene has CDR1 MDHEN and CDR2 SYDVKM. The V end lost 3 bases, the J end lost 4 bases, and 13 bases lay between the germline ends. As DNA, the CDR3 is TGTGCCAGCAGTTTGTGGGTGCAGGCATACAATGAGCAGTTCTTC. Its translation: CASSLWVQAYNEQFF.

This chain links TRBV6-1 with TRBJ2-7; tentatively, D is TRBD1 (6 bases). The CDR3 loop spans 13 amino acids. Per the germline V gene, CDR1 is MNHNS and CDR2 is SASEGT. Trimming removed 1 base from V and 3 bases from J, with 7 bases in between. As DNA, the CDR3 is TGTGCCAGCAGTGAAGTCAGGGGCTACGAGCAGTACTTC. Translation gives CASSEVRGYEQYF.

The CDR3 nucleotides read TGTGCCAGCAGCTTAGCGACGGCGGGCAGTAGCAATCAGCCCCAGCATTTT. This sequence encodes CASSLATAGSSNQPQHF. The V call is TRBV7-8, the J call TRBJ1-5, with D unclear. Germline V gene data show CDR1 as SGHVS and CDR2 as FQNEAQ. Trimming left V 0 bases short and J 0 bases short, with 12 bases between. The CDR3 is 17 residues long. Combining the CDR3 with reference TRBV7-8 and TRBJ1-5 gives the whole variable domain GAGVSQSPRYKVAKRGQDVALRCDPISGHVSLFWYQQALGQGPEFLTYFQNEAQLDKSGLPSDRFFAERPEGSVSTLKIQRTQQEDSAVYLCASSLATAGSSNQPQHFGDGTRLSIL.

This chain links TRBV7-9 with TRBJ1-3; perhaps TRBD1 as D (6 bases). CDR1 SEHNR and CDR2 FQNEAQ come from the germline V gene (reference sequence). The V gene lost 5 bases and the J gene lost 0 bases, with 20 bases spanning the gap. CDR3 length: 18 residues. CDR3 residues: CASSRMTEQGYSGNTIYF. CDR3 coding DNA: TGTGCCAGCAGCCGTATGACAGAACAGGGCTACTCTGGAAACACCATATATTTT.

V and J are TRBV28 and TRBJ2-1; 8 positions match TRBD2. The germline V gene has CDR1 MDHEN and CDR2 SYDVKM. Trimming cost V 8 bases and J 0 bases; bases outside gene matches: 9. CDR3 size: 16 residues. CDR3 in amino acids: CASGLSGASSYNEQFF. CDR3 DNA: TGTGCCAGCGGTCTTAGCGGGGCTAGCTCCTACAATGAGCAGTTCTTC.

V is TRBV7-6 and J is TRBJ2-2; 7 bases are a match to TRBD1. Germline trimming cut 1 base from V and 1 base from J; bases unmatched to any gene: 3. In germline, CDR1 is SGHVS, CDR2 FNYEAQ. The CDR3 has 16 residues. Written as DNA, the CDR3 is TGTGCCAGCAGCTTAGGACAGGGATGGAACACCGGGGAGCTGTTTTTT. This sequence encodes CASSLGQGWNTGELFF.

The rearrangement links TRBV2 to TRBJ1-2; no firm D call. CDR1 is SNHLY and CDR2 is FYNNEI in the germline V gene. V gave up 6 bases and J gave up 6 bases, with 17 bases separating them. This CDR3 has 14 amino acids. The CDR3: CASRAVIRPNGYTF. CDR3 in DNA: TGTGCCAGCAGGGCGGTCATACGTCCCAATGGCTACACCTTC.

The J gene is TRBJ2-7, the V gene TRBV7-9; the D gene is possibly TRBD2 (5 bases). CDR1 is SEHNR, CDR2 FQNEAQ, per germline (reference sequence). Trimming left V 3 bases short and J 12 bases short, with 18 bases between. The CDR3 has 13 residues. Written as DNA, the CDR3 is TGTGCCAGCAGCTTGGATGGCAGTCGGGATCCGTACTTC. It specifies CASSLDGSRDPYF.

This clone was detected only once. The chain joins TRBV6-1 to TRBJ2-7, with 7 bases lining up with TRBD1. CDR1 is MNHNS and CDR2 is SASEGT in the germline V gene. The CDR3 loop spans 15 amino acids. The ends lost 7 bases at V and 5 bases at J; junction bases unmatched: 14. The CDR3, as DNA: TGTGCCAGCACCCCCCACCTTGACAGGGCCCACGAGCAGTACTTC. It translates to CASTPHLDRAHEQYF.

This clone was recorded only once. The chain couples TRBV6-6 to TRBJ1-6, with TRBD1 matching over 9 bases. The V segment lost 4 bases and the J segment 7 bases; nucleotides outside the gene matches: 5. The CDR3 runs to 15 residues. Germline V gene lookup returns CDR1 MNHNY and CDR2 SVGAGI (reference sequence). DNA for the CDR3: TGTGCCAGCAGTTCCCCGGGACAGGGAAATTCACCCCTCCACTTT. Protein sequence: CASSSPGQGNSPLHF.

This clone was counted only a few times. This same CDR3 is encoded by further DNA sequences in the sample. The V and J genes are TRBV28 and TRBJ1-2, with 9 positions matching TRBD1. Germline CDR1 is MDHEN and CDR2 is SYDVKM. CDR3 length: 15 amino acids. The J segment lost 0 bases and the V segment lost 5 bases, leaving 4 bases of the junction unmatched. The CDR3, as DNA: TGTGCCAGCAGTCTTCGGACAGGGGCTAACTATGGCTACACCTTC. Protein sequence: CASSLRTGANYGYTF.

The chain couples TRBV10-2 to TRBJ2-7; 10 nucleotides match TRBD2. The CDR3 contains 14 residues. CDR1 WSHSY and CDR2 SAAADI come from the germline V gene. The trim removed 3 bases at V and 13 bases at J, leaving 12 bases unmatched. CDR3 bases: TGCGCCAGCAGTGAAAGGAGTACGGCTAGCGGGAGTTACTTC. Protein sequence: CASSERSTASGSYF.

The V gene is TRBV11-2, the J gene TRBJ2-7; D could derive from TRBD1 or TRBD2 (5 bases each). Germline CDR1 and CDR2: SGHAT and FQNNGV. This CDR3 comprises 14 residues. V was cut by 5 bases and J by 3 bases, with 14 bases left in between. The DNA of the CDR3 is TGTGCCAGCAGCCGATACGAGGGGATCTACGAGCAGTACTTC. It is translated as CASSRYEGIYEQYF.

The chain is built from TRBV23-1 and TRBJ2-7, with D perhaps matching TRBD1 or TRBD2 (6 bases each). TRBV23-1 counts as an open reading frame of uncertain function. V was trimmed by 0 bases and J by 4 bases, leaving 13 bases between them. The CDR3 has 15 amino acids. CDR3 amino acids: CASSQSPGGVYEQYF. The DNA for the CDR3 is TGCGCCAGCAGTCAATCCCCCGGGGGCGTATACGAGCAGTACTTC.

The chain links TRBV5-5 to TRBJ2-1; a weak D match, TRBD2 (6 bases). Between the trimmed V and J ends, which lost 5 bases and 4 bases, there was a span of 13 bases. Per germline, CDR1 SGHKS and CDR2 YYEKEE (reference sequence). The CDR3 contains 14 residues. CDR3 sequence reads: CASSMRDKYNEQFF. The CDR3 nucleotides are TGTGCCAGCAGTATGCGGGATAAGTACAATGAGCAGTTCTTC.

The chain combines TRBV28 with TRBJ2-7, with D perhaps being TRBD1 or TRBD2 (5 bases each). The V and J ends lost 7 bases and 0 bases respectively, with 16 bases between them. Per the germline V gene, CDR1 is MDHEN and CDR2 is SYDVKM. The CDR3 is made up of 15 amino acids. The chain's CDR3 is CASIPRGRASYEQYF. The DNA for the CDR3 is TGTGCCAGCATTCCTCGGGGCAGGGCCTCCTACGAGCAGTACTTC. Drawing the rest from reference TRBV28 and TRBJ2-7, the complete variable domain is DVKVTQSSRYLVKRTGEKVFLECVQDMDHENMFWYRQDPGLGLRLIYFSYDVKMKEKGDIPEGYSVSREKKERFSLILESASTNQTSMYLCASIPRGRASYEQYFGPGTRLTVT.

The J gene is TRBJ1-1, the V gene TRBV2; the match to TRBD1 covers 7 bases. CDR1 and CDR2 from the germline V gene are SNHLY and FYNNEI. V lost 6 bases, J lost 1 base, and 5 bases stayed unmatched. The CDR3 consists of 14 residues. The CDR3 sequence is CASRLQGKNTEAFF. CDR3 sequence (DNA): TGTGCCAGCAGGCTACAGGGGAAGAACACTGAAGCTTTCTTT.